The 10 T cell receptor beta chains below were found in one sample sequenced in a study of CD8 T cells in Susac syndrome. A quantity of roughly 0.5 to 1 ug RNA underwent reverse transcription using random hexamers. Using its own MiXCR run on the immunoSEQ multiplex PCR reads, TCRdb lists one record per CDR3 protein. Among 150,000 to 200,000 distinct CDR3 sequences listed, approximately 95% were seen once. Sequencing input: CD4+ T cells from PBMCs. Every receptor here comes from a human donor with multiple sclerosis.

The rearrangement uses TRBV20-1 and TRBJ1-3, with D possibly TRBD1 on 6 matching bases. Trimming pared 0 bases from V and 2 bases from J, leaving 8 bases between. Germline loops: CDR1 DFQATT, CDR2 SNEGSKA (reference sequence). The CDR3 extends over 14 amino acids. The CDR3 nucleotides are TGCAGTGCTAGAGAGCGGACAGCTGGAAACACCATATATTTT. Its protein is CSARERTAGNTIYF.

This chain joins TRBV5-6 and TRBJ2-7; a possible D gene is TRBD2 (6 bases). V lost 7 bases and J 4 bases, leaving 21 bases between the germline ends. This CDR3 region has 15 residues. CDR1 is SGHDT, CDR2 YYEEEE, per germline. CDR3 DNA: TGTGCCAGCGAAGCCTGGACGGGAGCTGGATACGAGCAGTACTTC. Its protein product is CASEAWTGAGYEQYF.

The chain uses TRBV6-2 or TRBV6-3 and TRBJ2-1; D perhaps matches TRBD1 (5 bases). Germline lookup yields CDR1 MNHEY and CDR2 SVGEGT. V was cut by 8 bases and J by 7 bases, with 12 bases left in between. There are 12 residues in the CDR3. Here the CDR3 reads CASAQVKNEQFF. CDR3 coding DNA: TGTGCCAGCGCACAGGTTAAAAATGAGCAGTTCTTC.

The V call is TRBV4-3, the J call TRBJ2-2; the D is unclear. CDR3 length equals 18 residues. Germline loops: CDR1 LGHNA, CDR2 YSLEER. V was trimmed by 0 bases and J by 0 bases, leaving 14 bases between them. The CDR3: CASSQEVSQSANTGELFF. CDR3 bases: TGCGCCAGCAGCCAAGAAGTGTCCCAGAGCGCGAACACCGGGGAGCTGTTTTTT.

The chain joins TRBV20-1 to TRBJ2-7; 14 bases align to TRBD2. The CDR3 sequence is 16 residues long. Germline CDR1 is DFQATT and CDR2 is SNEGSKA (reference sequence). V dropped 5 bases and J dropped 3; count of bases not matched to a gene: 9. The CDR3 DNA reads as TGCAGTGCTCTCTCCCCTGGGACTAGCGGGAGCTACGAGCAGTACTTC. The encoded protein is CSALSPGTSGSYEQYF.

The V gene is TRBV19, the J gene TRBJ1-1, with unresolved D. The V and J ends lost 1 base and 1 base respectively, with 7 bases between them. In germline, CDR1 is LNHDA, CDR2 SQIVND (reference sequence). The CDR3 sequence is 14 residues long. The CDR3 nucleotides read TGTGCCAGTAGTATAGTACCCGGGAACACTGAAGCTTTCTTT. This sequence encodes CASSIVPGNTEAFF.

This chain joins TRBV5-4 and TRBJ2-1; 10 bases fit TRBD1. The V gene's germline CDR1 is SGHNT and CDR2 YYREEE (reference sequence). V shed 4 bases and J 5 bases; nucleotides not matched to a gene: 9. The CDR3 runs to 16 residues. Here the CDR3 reads CASSIGTGDLDNEQFF. CDR3 nucleotides: TGTGCCAGCAGCATAGGGACAGGGGACCTAGACAATGAGCAGTTCTTC.

CDR3 DNA sequence: TGTGCCAGCAGCTTGACGGGCTCCCGGGCCAACGTCCTGACTTTC. It encodes CASSLTGSRANVLTF. The chain joins TRBV5-6 to TRBJ2-6, with no clear D. CDR3 length: 15 amino acids. V lost 1 base to trimming and J lost 5 bases, with 10 bases between them. From germline, CDR1 is SGHDT and CDR2 YYEEEE. The full variable domain, its missing parts supplied by reference TRBV5-6 and TRBJ2-6, is DAGVTQSPTHLIKTRGQQVTLRCSPKSGHDTVSWYQQALGQGPQFIFQYYEEEERQRGNFPDRFSGHQFPNYSSELNVNALLLGDSALYLCASSLTGSRANVLTFGAGSRLTVL.

The chain uses TRBV20-1 and TRBJ2-3; D gene uncertain. Trimming cost V 6 bases and J 5 bases, with 15 bases left between them. Germline CDR1 reads DFQATT; CDR2 reads SNEGSKA (reference sequence). This CDR3 is built from 13 residues. CDR3 sequence reads: CSAPQEWEDTQYF. DNA of the CDR3: TGCAGTGCACCTCAAGAATGGGAAGATACGCAGTATTTT.

The V call is TRBV7-9, the J call TRBJ2-7; 10 positions match TRBD1. This CDR3 is 14 amino acids long. Trimming removed 6 bases from V and 4 bases from J; junction bases left unmatched: 6. Germline V gene sequence: CDR1 SEHNR, CDR2 FQNEAQ (reference sequence). The CDR3 nucleotides read TGTGCCAGCAGTCGACAGGGGGCCAATTACGAGCAGTACTTC. This encodes CASSRQGANYEQYF.